Listed below are T cell receptor beta chains from one sample, sequenced in a study of tumour-infiltrating T cells in Burkitt lymphoma. The data were produced by immunoSEQ multiplex PCR, yet TCRdb's version contains in-frame clones alone and is incomplete. The sample includes 14,000 or so clones, 30% of them seen just once. Sequenced material: tumor tissue. The receptors were sampled from a human donor with diffuse large B-cell lymphoma. Both conserved end residues are part of each CDR3. A D gene is named only where the DNA matches it firmly. Clone size is shown for a subset of rows, as once, few, many or a class of expanded clone.

TRBV20-1	TRBD2	TRBJ2-7	few	TGCAGTGCTCAGCGGGAGGACGAGCAGTACTTC	CSAQREDEQYF
TRBV11-3	.	TRBJ1-1	medium-sized	TGTGCCAGCAGCTCCGGGAAAATCGCTTTCTTT	CASSSGKIAFF
TRBV27	TRBD2	TRBJ2-1	few	TGTGCCAGCAGTTTTTCGTTCGGGGGGGGCAATGAGCAGTTCTTC	CASSFSFGGGNEQFF
TRBV19	TRBD2	TRBJ2-3	few	TGTGCCAGTACCCCTTCCCCACTAGCGGGAGAATTTACAGATACGCAGTATTTT	CASTPSPLAGEFTDTQYF
TRBV19	.	TRBJ1-1	medium-sized	TGTGCCAGTAGTATTGGAAATGGAGGCACTGAAGCTTTCTTT	CASSIGNGGTEAFF
TRBV6-5	.	TRBJ2-3	few	TGTGCCAGCAGTTACTCGATAGGGGAGGCCGATACGCAGTATTTT	CASSYSIGEADTQYF
TRBV7-9	TRBD2	TRBJ2-3	few	TGTGCCAGCAGCCCGCAGACTAGCCCAAACACAGATACGCAGTATTTT	CASSPQTSPNTDTQYF
TRBV29-1	.	TRBJ1-1	few	TGCAGCGTTGAAGAATACACTGAAGCTTTCTTT	CSVEEYTEAFF
TRBV9	.	TRBJ1-1	.	TGTGCCAGCAGGGGGGAGGAGGGGAGGACTGAAGCTTTCTTT	CASRGEEGRTEAFF
TRBV7-2	.	TRBJ1-1	.	TGTGCCAGCAGCTTAGTGGGCCCGAACACTGAAGCTTTCTTT	CASSLVGPNTEAFF
TRBV6-6	TRBD1	TRBJ2-3	once	TGTGCCAGCTCACCGGGACAGGGGCACACAGATACGCAGTATTTT	CASSPGQGHTDTQYF
TRBV30	.	TRBJ2-2	.	TGTGCCTGGAGTACGCCTTCCGTTGCCAGGGCGGCCGGGGAGCTGTTTTTT	CAWSTPSVARAAGELFF
TRBV30	.	TRBJ2-1	.	TGTGCCTGGAGTGTACTAAGGGGCGCCGGGGATGAGCAGTTCTTC	CAWSVLRGAGDEQFF
TRBV19	TRBD2	TRBJ2-1	.	TGTGCCAGTAGTATCTGGACTAGCGGGAAGTCCAATGAGCAGTTCTTC	CASSIWTSGKSNEQFF
TRBV6-6	.	TRBJ2-1	.	TGTGCCAGCAGTTGGGGCAATGAGCAGTTCTTC	CASSWGNEQFF
TRBV19	.	TRBJ1-1	few	TGTGCCAGCACCCCCAGGGCGAACACTGAAGCTTTCTTT	CASTPRANTEAFF